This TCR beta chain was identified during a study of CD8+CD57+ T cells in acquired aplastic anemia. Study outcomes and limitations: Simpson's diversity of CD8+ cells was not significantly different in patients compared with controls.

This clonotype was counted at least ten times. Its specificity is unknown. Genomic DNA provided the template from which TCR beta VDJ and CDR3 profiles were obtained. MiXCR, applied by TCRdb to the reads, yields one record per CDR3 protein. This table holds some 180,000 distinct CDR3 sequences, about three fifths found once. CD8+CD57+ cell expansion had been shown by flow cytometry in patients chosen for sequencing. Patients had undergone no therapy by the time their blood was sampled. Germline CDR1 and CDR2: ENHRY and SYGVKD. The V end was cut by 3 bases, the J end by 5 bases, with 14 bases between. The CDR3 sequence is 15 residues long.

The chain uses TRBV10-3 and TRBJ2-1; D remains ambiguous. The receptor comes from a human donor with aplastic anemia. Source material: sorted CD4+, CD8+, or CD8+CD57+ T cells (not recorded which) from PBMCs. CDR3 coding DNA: TGTGCCATCAGTGACATACTCGACGGAAACAATGAGCAGTTCTTC. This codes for CAISDILDGNNEQFF.